This is a list of T cell receptor beta chains from one sample in a study of T cells in tuberculosis. The assay was immunoSEQ multiplex PCR, and TCRdb's table has in-frame clones only and misses some. The sample consists of over 30,000 clones, over 85% of them appearing once. Here the sequenced sample was PBMCs, taken at tuberculosis diagnosis. These receptors came from an adult with tuberculosis. CDR3s include the opening cysteine and the closing phenylalanine or tryptophan.

J,V,CDR3
TRBJ2-3,TRBV25-1,CASSAGGTSAFTDTQYF
TRBJ2-7,TRBV27,CASSAGGISYEQYF
TRBJ1-1,TRBV30,CAVEQGFKSEAFF
TRBJ1-4,TRBV9,CASSVGGLDEKLFF
TRBJ2-5,TRBV5-6,CASSLEVGVAGGQETQYF
TRBJ2-7,TRBV9,CASSVALAGYEQYF
TRBJ1-1,TRBV6-5,CASGRETEAFF
TRBJ2-1,TRBV4-1,CASSQEGFGEQFF
TRBJ2-7,TRBV15,CATSRDWGAEYF
TRBJ2-7,TRBV2,CASSQGQGPHEQYF
TRBJ2-1,TRBV10-1,CASSDRDRADNEQFF
TRBJ1-1,TRBV18,CASSPPGRMNTEAFF
TRBJ2-5,TRBV10-2,CASSESFSLTSAGETQYF
TRBJ2-7,TRBV6-5,CASRRTRTSDEQYF
TRBJ1-2,TRBV18,CASSPVGTGPIYGYTF
TRBJ1-2,TRBV11-2,CASSSTNLGYTF
TRBJ2-7,TRBV10-3,CAISERDTDEQYF
TRBJ1-1,TRBV11-1,CASSPSGTGDEAFF
TRBJ2-2,TRBV30,CAWDRGLVGELFF
TRBJ2-7,TRBV29-1,CSAGTGVGEQYF
TRBJ2-7,TRBV11-2,CASSLVDTAYEQYF
TRBJ1-2,TRBV19,CASTATGGASYGYTF
TRBJ1-2,TRBV28,CASHIAATTGGYTF
TRBJ2-3,TRBV6-6,CASRRGGTDTQYF
TRBJ2-1,TRBV10-2,CASRESLSSYNEQFF